The rows below give T cell receptor beta chains drawn from one sample of a study of T cells in Graves' hyperthyroidism and ophthalmopathy. TCRdb independently ran MiXCR on the multiplex PCR reads; one entry per CDR3 protein. Here the sample spans about 400,000 distinct CDR3 sequences, approximately 15% being singletons. The sequencing input was blood. These receptors were taken from a young woman with Graves' hyperthyroidism. The CDR3 runs from the conserved cysteine through the conserved F or W. A D gene is named only where the DNA matches it firmly. Size is omitted from some rows. Given values are once, few, many or a class for expanded clones.

clone_size j_call v_call d_call cdr3_nt cdr3_aa
many TRBJ2-1 TRBV3-1 . TGTGCCAGCAGCCCCCGGACAGCCAATCAATACAATGAGCAGTTCTTC CASSPRTANQYNEQFF
many TRBJ1-2 TRBV28 . TGTGCCAGCAGTTCCGGGACTAACTATGGCTACACCTTC CASSSGTNYGYTF
many TRBJ1-1 TRBV29-1 . TGCAGCGTTGATAGGAAACTCCTGCACACTGAAGCTTTCTTT CSVDRKLLHTEAFF
few TRBJ1-2 TRBV3-1 TRBD1 TGTGCCAGCAGCCAAGTGACGACAGGGACTAACTATGGCTACACCTTC CASSQVTTGTNYGYTF
few TRBJ2-2 TRBV12-3/TRBV12-4 . TGTGCCACTCGACAGGCTCGCGGGGACAGAAACACCGGGGAGCTGTTTTTT CATRQARGDRNTGELFF
. TRBJ1-1 TRBV11-2 . TGTGCCAGCAGCTTAGATGGGGGCGGTGGAGCTTTCTTT CASSLDGGGGAFF
many TRBJ2-7 TRBV9 TRBD1 TGTGCCAGCAGCCCCTCGGGACAGCGCGAATACGAGCAGTACTTC CASSPSGQREYEQYF
few TRBJ2-2 TRBV5-1 TRBD2 TGCGCCAGCAGCAGCGGGAGGGTGACGAACACCGGGGAGCTGTTTTTT CASSSGRVTNTGELFF
. TRBJ2-1 TRBV27 . TGTGCCAGCAGTTTTCGGTCCTACAATGAGCAGTTCTTC CASSFRSYNEQFF
. TRBJ2-1 TRBV4-3 TRBD2 TGCGCCAGCGGCCCACTAGCGCCTTACTACAATGAGCAGTTCTTC CASGPLAPYYNEQFF
. TRBJ1-2 TRBV20-1 TRBD1 TGCAGGGCCGTGGACAGGGGCCATGGCTATGGCTACACCTTC CRAVDRGHGYGYTF
. TRBJ1-4 TRBV11-2 . TGTGCCAGCAACTTAGATCTTAGGACGAATGAAAAACTGTTTTTT CASNLDLRTNEKLFF
few TRBJ2-7 TRBV20-1 TRBD1 TGCAGTGCTAGAGATTTCCGGGACAGGGCCCGGAACGTTCTTTACGAGCAGTACTTC CSARDFRDRARNVLYEQYF
many TRBJ1-1 TRBV3-1 . TGTGCCAGCAGCCAAGTGGGCGAGAACACTGAAGCTTTCTTT CASSQVGENTEAFF
. TRBJ2-7 TRBV6-1 TRBD2 TGTGCCAGCAGGCCCACTACTAGCGGGCCATCCTACGAGCAGTACTTC CASRPTTSGPSYEQYF
few TRBJ2-2 TRBV20-1 TRBD1 TGCAGTGCTAGGCCCGGAGGGGGACAGGGGCTCACCGGGGAGCTGTTTTTT CSARPGGGQGLTGELFF
. TRBJ1-4 TRBV4-1 . TGCGCCAGCAGCCAATACCGGGAGGCCGAAAAACTGTTTTTT CASSQYREAEKLFF
once TRBJ2-1 TRBV20-1 . TGCAGTGCTCCACCCAGGGGCTACGAGCAGTTCTTC CSAPPRGYEQFF
. TRBJ2-4 TRBV19 . TGTGCCAGTAATTCGGGACCGTACCCGGGGATTCAGTACTTC CASNSGPYPGIQYF
. TRBJ1-4 TRBV20-1 . TGCAGTGCTCGGGCTAGAAGCGAAAAACTGTTTTTT CSARARSEKLFF
. TRBJ1-5 TRBV6-2/TRBV6-3 TRBD1 TGTGCCAGCAGTCCGGACAGGGGGCTTCGGCCTGCAGCCGACAGTACTCAGCCCCAGCATTTT CASSPDRGLRPAADSTQPQHF
. TRBJ2-2 TRBV12-3/TRBV12-4 TRBD2 TGTGCCAGCAGCCTCCTAGCGGCAAACACCGGGGAGCTGTTTTTT CASSLLAANTGELFF
many TRBJ1-1 TRBV11-2 . TGTGCCAGCAGCTTAGTTGCCATAAACACTGAAGCTTTCTTT CASSLVAINTEAFF
many TRBJ2-7 TRBV7-9 . TGTGCCACCATGAGGCTTAGCTCCTACGAGCAGTACTTC CATMRLSSYEQYF
few TRBJ2-1 TRBV10-3 . TGTGCCATCAGTGAGCTAGGTGTTGACACGAATGAGCAGTTCTTC CAISELGVDTNEQFF
many TRBJ2-5 TRBV13 . TGTGCCAGCAGCTTAGGCCGAGCTGGGACCCAGTACTTC CASSLGRAGTQYF
many TRBJ2-1 TRBV20-1 . TGCAGTGCCGTCCGGGACCCCGCCTACAATGAGCAGTTCTTC CSAVRDPAYNEQFF
many TRBJ2-5 TRBV28 . TGTGCCAGCACCCTGGCATTTGTAGCGGAAGAGACCCAGTACTTC CASTLAFVAEETQYF
few TRBJ1-4 TRBV20-1 . TGCAGTGCTCCTCAGACAGTGTATAATGAAAAACTGTTTTTT CSAPQTVYNEKLFF
few TRBJ2-5 TRBV5-5 TRBD2 TGTGCCAGCAGCCGCGGACTAGCGGGACCCCAAGAGACCCAGTACTTC CASSRGLAGPQETQYF
. TRBJ1-4 TRBV7-8 . TGTGCCAGCAGCCCGACGGGATCCAGGGACGACAATGAAAAACTGTTTTTT CASSPTGSRDDNEKLFF
few TRBJ1-5 TRBV24-1 TRBD1 TGTGCCACCAGTGCCCTGACAGGGGCTAGCAATCAGCCCCAGCATTTT CATSALTGASNQPQHF
few TRBJ1-1 TRBV7-9 TRBD1 TGTGCCAGCAACGTAGGACAGGCCCTTGAAGCTTTCTTT CASNVGQALEAFF
many TRBJ1-1 TRBV30 . TGTGCCTTGACGAATGGCGGTATGAACACTGAAGCTTTCTTT CALTNGGMNTEAFF
. TRBJ2-7 TRBV7-8 TRBD2 TGTGCCAGCAGTACCCCCACTAGCGGGAGTTTGATGTACGAGCAGTACTTC CASSTPTSGSLMYEQYF
. TRBJ2-2 TRBV4-1 TRBD1 TGCGCCAGCAGCCAAATGGACAGGGGAAACACCGGGGAGCTGTTTTTT CASSQMDRGNTGELFF
few TRBJ2-2 TRBV5-5 TRBD1 TGTGCCAGCAGTTTACGGGACAGGTCCACCGGGGAGCTGTTTTTT CASSLRDRSTGELFF
many TRBJ2-7 TRBV7-3 TRBD1 TGTGCCAGCAGCTTCCAACGAGGGGGACAGGTCTACGAGCAGTACTTC CASSFQRGGQVYEQYF
many TRBJ2-1 TRBV27 TRBD2 TGTGCCAGCAGTCCCCTCGGGGGGAACAATGAGCAGTTCTTC CASSPLGGNNEQFF
. TRBJ1-2 TRBV29-1 . TGCAGCGTCGTCGGGACGGTGGTAAAGGGCTACACCTTC CSVVGTVVKGYTF
many TRBJ1-1 TRBV29-1 . TGCACCACATCAGGACCTAACACTGAAGCTTTCTTT CTTSGPNTEAFF
. TRBJ2-1 TRBV20-1 TRBD2 TGCAGTGCTAGCCGGGAGGTCGACAATGAGCAGTTCTTC CSASREVDNEQFF